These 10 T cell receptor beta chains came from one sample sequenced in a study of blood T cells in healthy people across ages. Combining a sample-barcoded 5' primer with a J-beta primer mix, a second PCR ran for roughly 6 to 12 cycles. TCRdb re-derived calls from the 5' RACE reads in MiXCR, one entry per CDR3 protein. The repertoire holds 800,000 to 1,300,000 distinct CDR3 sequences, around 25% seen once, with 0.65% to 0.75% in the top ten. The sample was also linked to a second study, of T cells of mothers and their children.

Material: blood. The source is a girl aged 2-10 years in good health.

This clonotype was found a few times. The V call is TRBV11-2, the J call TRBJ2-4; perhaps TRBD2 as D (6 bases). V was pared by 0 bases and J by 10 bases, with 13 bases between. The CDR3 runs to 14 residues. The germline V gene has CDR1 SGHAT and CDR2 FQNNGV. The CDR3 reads CASSLDLPGGIQYF. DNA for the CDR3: TGTGCCAGCAGCTTAGATCTCCCAGGAGGGATTCAGTACTTC. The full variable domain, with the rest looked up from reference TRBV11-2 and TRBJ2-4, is EAGVAQSPRYKIIEKRQSVAFWCNPISGHATLYWYQQILGQGPKLLIQFQNNGVVDDSQLPKDRFSAERLKGVDSTLKIQPAKLEDSAVYLCASSLDLPGGIQYFGAGTRLSVL.

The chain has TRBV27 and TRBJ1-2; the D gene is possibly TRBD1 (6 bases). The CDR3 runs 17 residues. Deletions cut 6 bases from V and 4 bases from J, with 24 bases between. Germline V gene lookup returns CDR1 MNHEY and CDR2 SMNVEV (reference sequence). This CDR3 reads CASRSGQGTHVGYGYTF. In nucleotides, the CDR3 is TGTGCCAGCAGATCGGGACAAGGGACCCACGTGGGCTATGGCTACACCTTC.

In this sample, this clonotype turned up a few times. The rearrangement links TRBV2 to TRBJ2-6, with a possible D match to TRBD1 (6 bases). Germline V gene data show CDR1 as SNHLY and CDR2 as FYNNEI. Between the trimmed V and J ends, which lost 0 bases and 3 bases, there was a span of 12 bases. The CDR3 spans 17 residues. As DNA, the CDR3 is TGTGCCAGCAGTGAAGCCGGGGACATGAGTGGGGCCAACGTCCTGACTTTC. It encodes CASSEAGDMSGANVLTF.

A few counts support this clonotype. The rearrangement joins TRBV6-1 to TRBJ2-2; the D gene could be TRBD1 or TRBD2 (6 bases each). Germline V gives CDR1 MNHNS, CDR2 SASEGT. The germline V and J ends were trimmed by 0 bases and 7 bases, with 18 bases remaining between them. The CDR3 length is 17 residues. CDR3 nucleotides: TGTGCCAGCAGTGAAGCACGGAGGGGGTATCAGGGCGGGGAGCTGTTTTTT. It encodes CASSEARRGYQGGELFF.

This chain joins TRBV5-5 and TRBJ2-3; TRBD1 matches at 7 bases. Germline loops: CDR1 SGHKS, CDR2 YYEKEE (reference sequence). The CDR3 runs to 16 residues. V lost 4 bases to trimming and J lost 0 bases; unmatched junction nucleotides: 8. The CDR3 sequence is CASSPRTGVSTDTQYF. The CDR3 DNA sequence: TGTGCCAGCAGCCCGAGGACAGGCGTAAGCACAGATACGCAGTATTTT.

The chain's CDR3 is CSVGSGVKNIQYF. Here the CDR3 DNA reads TGCAGCGTTGGGTCCGGGGTCAAAAACATTCAGTACTTC. The chain has TRBV29-1 and TRBJ2-4, with D perhaps matching TRBD2 (5 bases). V was trimmed by 4 bases and J by 3 bases, leaving 10 bases between them. This CDR3 has 13 residues. Germline CDR1 and CDR2: SQVTM and ANQGSEA.

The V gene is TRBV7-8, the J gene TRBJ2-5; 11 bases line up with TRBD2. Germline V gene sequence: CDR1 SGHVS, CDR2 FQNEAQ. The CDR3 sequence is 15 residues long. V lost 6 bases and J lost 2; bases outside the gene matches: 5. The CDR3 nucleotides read TGTGCCAGCAGTTCAGTAGCGGGAGGGCAAGAGACCCAGTACTTC. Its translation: CASSSVAGGQETQYF.

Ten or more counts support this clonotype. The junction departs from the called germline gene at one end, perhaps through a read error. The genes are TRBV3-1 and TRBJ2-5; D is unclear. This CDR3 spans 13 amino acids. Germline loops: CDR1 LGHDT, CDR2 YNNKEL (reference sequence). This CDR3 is CASSPQGSETQYF. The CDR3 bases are TGTGCCAGCAGCCCACAAGGGTCAGAGACCCAGTACTTT.

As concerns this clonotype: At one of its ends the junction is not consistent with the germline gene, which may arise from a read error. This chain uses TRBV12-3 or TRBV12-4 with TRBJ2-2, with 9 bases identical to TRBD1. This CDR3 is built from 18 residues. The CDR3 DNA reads TGTGCCAGCAGTTTAGCGCTTGGGACAGGGTTGGGCACCAGGGAGCTGTTTTTT. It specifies CASSLALGTGLGTRELFF.

The CDR3 bases are TGTGCCAGCAGTTTTGTGGTCTCGCCCTACGAGCAGTACTTC. Its protein product is CASSFVVSPYEQYF. V usage is TRBV27 and J usage is TRBJ2-1; D remains unclear. The end of the DNA fits TRBJ2-7 better, so the J call may be wrong. Germline CDR1 and CDR2: MNHEY and SMNVEV (reference sequence). The CDR3 sequence is 14 residues long.